This record concerns one TCR beta chain sequence. Random hexamers primed reverse transcription of about 0.45 to 1 ug RNA. Amplification of the TCR beta CDR3 was carried out by immunoSEQ multiplex PCR, which spanned a total of 54 Vbeta and 13 Jbeta segments. TCRdb re-derived calls from the immunoSEQ multiplex PCR reads in MiXCR, one entry per CDR3 protein. The sample lists around 130,000 distinct CDR3 sequences, around 75% occurring once. The data stem from a study of CD8 T cells in Susac syndrome. The CDR3 consists of 15 residues. Trimming left V 4 bases short and J 0 bases short, with 10 bases between. The germline V gene encodes CDR1 LGHDT and CDR2 YNNKEL (reference sequence). In contrast to the negatively isolated CD8+ and CD4+ T cells, TEMRA cells were FACS-enriched.

The V gene is TRBV3-1, the J gene TRBJ2-1; no firm D call. The receptor comes from a human donor with multiple sclerosis. The sample consisted of CD8+ T cells from PBMCs. The CDR3 sequence: CASSPDGSSYNEQFF. DNA of the CDR3: TGTGCCAGCAGCCCTGATGGAAGCTCCTACAATGAGCAGTTCTTC.